These 28 T cell receptor beta chains were sequenced from one sample in a study of neurological immune-mediated disorders. TCRdb recomputed calls from the 5' RACE reads with MiXCR, one row per CDR3 protein. The sample consists of 30,000 to 35,000 distinct CDR3 sequences, around 21% of them appearing once. The sequencing sample was made of CD4+ T cells from blood. These receptor sequences come from a man in his fifties or sixties with HTLV-1-associated myelopathy (HAM/TSP).

This clonotype was observed at least ten times. CDR3 in amino acids: CASSIDRGQPQHF. The DNA of the CDR3 is TGTGCCAGCAGCATTGACCGGGGTCAGCCCCAGCATTTT. V usage is TRBV12-3 or TRBV12-4 and J usage is TRBJ1-5, with unresolved D. The CDR3 runs 13 residues. The V and J ends lost 6 bases and 6 bases respectively, with 12 bases between them.

J is TRBJ1-1 and V is TRBV5-1; 9 bases agree with TRBD1. V dropped 1 base and J dropped 4; count of bases not matched to a gene: 11. The length of the CDR3 is 17 residues. From germline, CDR1 is SGHRS and CDR2 YFSETQ. CDR3 region: CASSLSADRGRRTEAFF. The CDR3 DNA reads TGCGCCAGCAGCTTGAGCGCGGACAGGGGACGACGCACTGAAGCTTTCTTT.

This clonotype was recorded many times. The CDR3 here is CASSQRAGGSYNEQFF. CDR3 nucleotide sequence: TGTGCCAGCAGCCAGAGAGCGGGGGGGAGTTACAATGAGCAGTTCTTC. The J gene is TRBJ2-1, the V gene TRBV7-7; 10 bases map to TRBD2. V shed 5 bases and J 4 bases; nucleotides not matched to a gene: 8. The germline gives CDR1 SSHAT, CDR2 FNYEAQ (reference sequence). There are 16 residues in the CDR3.

The J gene is TRBJ2-7, the V gene TRBV7-8; D is perhaps TRBD1 (5 bases). Germline loops: CDR1 SGHVS, CDR2 FQNEAQ. The CDR3 contains 13 residues. Trimming took 7 bases from V and 7 from J, leaving 17 bases between them. This CDR3 is CASTLRGRGEQYF. CDR3 coding DNA: TGTGCCAGCACCCTAAGGGGTCGTGGGGAGCAGTACTTC.

Comment on this clonotype: At one end, the junction sequence differs from germline, possibly due to a read error. The J gene is TRBJ2-5, the V gene TRBV6-1; D might be TRBD1 (5 bases). Germline values: CDR1 MNHNS, CDR2 SASEGT. CDR3 size: 14 residues. The CDR3 nucleotides are TGTGACAGCAGTTCAAGGGGTAGACAAGAGACCCAGTACTTC. It yields the protein CDSSSRGRQETQYF.

This clonotype has ten or more counts. CDR3 in amino acids: CASSLERGKTEAFF. CDR3 bases: TGCGCCAGCAGCTTGGAACGGGGGAAGACTGAAGCTTTCTTT. V and J are TRBV5-1 and TRBJ1-1; D might be TRBD1 (5 bases). Germline V gene sequence: CDR1 SGHRS, CDR2 YFSETQ. The CDR3 loop spans 14 amino acids. V was shortened by 0 bases and J by 5 bases, with 11 bases between the two germline ends.

This clonotype was detected ten times or more. This chain uses TRBV5-4 with TRBJ1-5, with D possibly being TRBD1 (5 bases). Germline loops: CDR1 SGHNT, CDR2 YYREEE (reference sequence). The V gene lost 0 bases and the J gene lost 7 bases, with 8 bases spanning the gap. This CDR3 has 13 amino acids. CDR3 protein: CASSLGGGQPQHF. The CDR3 DNA follows: TGTGCCAGCAGCTTGGGTGGGGGGCAGCCCCAGCATTTT.

As to this clonotype: Sequence at one end of the junction differs from germline and may be a read error. This chain uses TRBV18 with TRBJ2-7, with 9 positions matching TRBD1. Germline CDR1 reads KGHSH; CDR2 reads LQKENI. CDR3 size: 14 residues. CDR3 DNA sequence: TGTGCCAGCTCACCCGGGACAGGGTCTAGTCTGTTTGACTTC. As protein: CASSPGTGSSLFDF.

This clonotype was picked up many times. The chain employs TRBV6-5 and TRBJ2-3, with no clear D. V lost 6 bases and J 3 bases, leaving 10 bases between the germline ends. The CDR3 is 13 residues long. CDR1 is MNHEY, CDR2 SVGAGI, per germline. The CDR3 nucleotides are TGTGCCAGCAGCATTACAGAAACAGATACGCAGTATTTT. Its protein is CASSITETDTQYF.

This clonotype occurred many times. The J gene is TRBJ1-5, the V gene TRBV2; D not resolved. In germline, CDR1 is SNHLY, CDR2 FYNNEI. The V end was cut by 6 bases, the J end by 6 bases, with 9 bases between. The CDR3 extends over 12 amino acids. The CDR3 nucleotides read TGTGCCAGCAGAGCCGATCTTCAGCCCCAGCATTTT. Encoded protein: CASRADLQPQHF. The variable domain in full, completed from reference TRBV2 and TRBJ1-5, reads EPEVTQTPSHQVTQMGQEVILRCVPISNHLYFYWYRQILGQKVEFLVSFYNNEISEKSEIFDDQFSVERPDGSNFTLKIRSTKLEDSAMYFCASRADLQPQHFGDGTRLSIL.

This clonotype was seen at least ten times. V usage is TRBV19 and J usage is TRBJ1-6, with D unresolved. The V end was cut by 1 base, the J end by 6 bases, with 19 bases between. Germline CDR1 LNHDA, CDR2 SQIVND (reference sequence). CDR3 length equals 18 residues. Here the CDR3 DNA reads TGTGCCAGTAGTATAGTCGGAATACAAGGGTCGAGTAATTCACCCCTCCACTTT. Residues: CASSIVGIQGSSNSPLHF.

The gene calls are TRBV28 and TRBJ1-2, with 9 bases identical to TRBD1. Trimming removed 3 bases from V and 5 bases from J; junction bases left unmatched: 4. This CDR3 contains 14 residues. The germline V gene has CDR1 MDHEN and CDR2 SYDVKM. The CDR3 DNA sequence: TGTGCCAGCAGTTTGGGGACAGGGACTTATGGCTACACCTTC. It translates to CASSLGTGTYGYTF.

V gene TRBV2 combines with J gene TRBJ1-1, with D maybe TRBD1 (6 bases). CDR3 length: 13 amino acids. Trimming shortened V by 6 bases and J by 1 base, and 9 bases separated the two germline ends. Germline V gene lookup returns CDR1 SNHLY and CDR2 FYNNEI. The CDR3 DNA follows: TGTGCCAGCAGCGTACAGGGGAACACTGAAGCTTTCTTT. The encoded protein is CASSVQGNTEAFF.

This clonotype came up many times. The rearrangement links TRBV12-3 or TRBV12-4 to TRBJ2-7; 8 nucleotides agree with TRBD1. V was clipped by 6 bases and J by 6 bases; unmatched bases: 10. The CDR3 has 14 amino acids. CDR3 DNA: TGTGCCAGCAGGGGACAGGTAACGGCCTCCGAGCAGTACTTC. Its translation is CASRGQVTASEQYF.

This clonotype was counted at least ten times. The chain carries TRBV7-2 and TRBJ1-1; a possible D gene is TRBD1 (6 bases). Looked up from germline, CDR1 is SGHTA and CDR2 is FQGNSA. The V and J ends lost 5 bases and 0 bases respectively, with 19 bases between them. The length of the CDR3 is 17 residues. The CDR3 nucleotides read TGTGCCAGCAGCCATAGGGGGGGAATTCTCATGAACACTGAAGCTTTCTTT. Amino acid sequence: CASSHRGGILMNTEAFF.

The sample holds many counts of this clonotype. V is TRBV5-1 and J is TRBJ1-1; no clear D. Germline CDR1 reads SGHRS; CDR2 reads YFSETQ. The CDR3 is 14 amino acids. Trimming left V 6 bases short and J 11 bases short, with 23 bases between. The CDR3 DNA sequence: TGCGCCAGCACTATGGGCGGAGTAGATGGGAAGGCTTTCTTT. Protein product: CASTMGGVDGKAFF.

This clonotype has ten or more counts. V gene TRBV5-6 combines with J gene TRBJ2-6, with D perhaps TRBD2 (6 bases). CDR3 length: 18 residues. Trimming pared 2 bases from V and 0 bases from J, leaving 15 bases between. Germline CDR1 and CDR2: SGHDT and YYEEEE. The CDR3 protein is CASSLFGTPVSGANVLTF. CDR3 coding DNA: TGTGCCAGCAGCTTATTTGGGACTCCAGTCTCTGGGGCCAACGTCCTGACTTTC.

This clonotype was detected many times. V is TRBV5-1 and J is TRBJ2-1; 12 nucleotides align to TRBD2. The CDR3 sequence is 15 residues long. CDR1 is SGHRS and CDR2 is YFSETQ in the germline V gene. With 0 bases clipped from V and 9 bases from J, the junction kept 4 bases outside the gene matches. The DNA for the CDR3 is TGCGCCAGCAGCTTGGGACTAGCGGGGGAAGGTGAGCAGTTCTTC. Amino acids: CASSLGLAGEGEQFF.

This clonotype was picked up many times. The V gene is TRBV20-1, the J gene TRBJ1-4, with D hard to call. V gave up 5 bases and J gave up 5 bases, with 18 bases separating them. This CDR3 contains 15 residues. CDR1 and CDR2 (germline): DFQATT, SNEGSKA (reference sequence). CDR3 residues: CSAPVPGRRNEKLFF. CDR3 DNA: TGCAGTGCTCCTGTCCCAGGACGGAGAAATGAAAAACTGTTTTTT.

This clonotype appeared many times. V and J are TRBV3-1 and TRBJ2-3; 7 nucleotides line up with TRBD2. Germline CDR1 and CDR2: LGHDT and YNNKEL (reference sequence). V lost 2 bases, J lost 1 base, and 6 bases stayed unmatched. The CDR3 loop spans 16 amino acids. For the CDR3, the DNA is TGTGCCAGCAGCCAAAGGGGAGGGGCCCGCACAGATACGCAGTATTTT. Translating it yields CASSQRGGARTDTQYF.

There are many counts of this clonotype. This chain connects TRBV9 to TRBJ2-1, with 7 bases fitting TRBD1. The CDR3 is 15 residues long. CDR1 is SGDLS and CDR2 is YYNGEE in the germline V gene. The J segment lost 5 bases and the V segment lost 0 bases, leaving 5 bases of the junction unmatched. CDR3 bases: TGTGCCAGCAGCGTAGTAGGACAGGACAACAATGAGCAGTTCTTC. It specifies CASSVVGQDNNEQFF.

The sample holds many counts of this clonotype. A junction boundary mismatches the germline segment, possibly from a read error. The J gene is TRBJ2-7, the V gene TRBV12-3 or TRBV12-4, with 9 positions matching TRBD1. This CDR3 comprises 11 residues. The CDR3 DNA is TGTGCCAGCAACTTACAGGGGGCTCTTCACTTC. It specifies CASNLQGALHF.

This clonotype was counted at least ten times. The chain couples TRBV4-1 to TRBJ2-6, with D perhaps assigned TRBD1 or TRBD2 (6 bases each). V lost 0 bases and J lost 3, with 12 bases in between. The germline CDR1 and CDR2 sequences are MGHRA and YSYEKL. The CDR3 is 17 residues long. The CDR3 sequence: CASSQDQGGGGANVLTF. CDR3 in DNA: TGCGCCAGCAGCCAAGATCAAGGGGGAGGTGGGGCCAACGTCCTGACTTTC.

This chain links TRBV12-3 or TRBV12-4 with TRBJ1-2; tentatively, D is TRBD1 (6 bases). The V and J ends lost 1 base and 4 bases respectively, with 19 bases between them. The CDR3 runs 17 residues. The CDR3 nucleotides are TGTGCCAGCAGTTTAGTACAGGGACTTTCAGATCCCTATGGCTACACCTTC. This encodes CASSLVQGLSDPYGYTF.

For the CDR3, the DNA is TGTGCCAGCAGCTCGACAGGGGGCGCAGGCTATGGCTACACCTTC. As protein: CASSSTGGAGYGYTF. V is TRBV7-8 and J is TRBJ1-2, with TRBD1 identical over 10 bases. The length of the CDR3 is 15 residues. Germline loops: CDR1 SGHVS, CDR2 FQNEAQ. The junction had 6 bases not matched to a gene; V was cut back by 4 bases and J by 4 bases.

This clonotype was found many times. The V call is TRBV5-1, the J call TRBJ2-1, with 10 bases that match TRBD2. J lost 9 bases, V lost 0 bases, and 9 bases had no gene match. There are 16 residues in the CDR3. Germline values: CDR1 SGHRS, CDR2 YFSETQ. The CDR3 region is CASSLAAAGGSSEQFF. The CDR3 DNA reads TGCGCCAGCAGCTTGGCCGCAGCGGGAGGGAGTAGTGAGCAGTTCTTC.

The chain uses TRBV5-1 and TRBJ1-1; TRBD1 aligns across 7 bases. Germline CDR1 and CDR2: SGHRS and YFSETQ. Unmatched junction bases numbered 10, after V lost 4 bases and J lost 4 bases. This CDR3 has 15 residues. This CDR3 reads CASSNTGARGTEAFF. CDR3 nucleotides: TGCGCCAGCAGCAATACAGGGGCGAGGGGCACTGAAGCTTTCTTT.

This clonotype has at least ten counts. The rearrangement links TRBV11-1 to TRBJ1-1; D gene uncertain. Germline CDR1 reads SGHAT; CDR2 reads FQDESV (reference sequence). The ends were cut back, 2 bases at V and 0 bases at J, with 19 bases in the middle. The CDR3 has 18 residues. For the CDR3, the DNA is TGTGCCAGCAGCTTAATGGGAGGGTACGGAGTGATGAACACTGAAGCTTTCTTT. It specifies CASSLMGGYGVMNTEAFF. The whole variable domain, filled in from reference TRBV11-1 and TRBJ1-1, reads EAEVAQSPRYKITEKSQAVAFWCDPISGHATLYWYRQILGQGPELLVQFQDESVVDDSQLPKDRFSAERLKGVDSTLKIQPAELGDSAMYLCASSLMGGYGVMNTEAFFGQGTRLTVV.